This TCR beta chain was recovered during a study of blood T cell repertoires in COVID-19. Study as a whole: In each case, the material was cDNA or gDNA derived from T cells, B-cell-depleted T cells, or PBMCs.

As originally analysed: It was from reference gene primer amplification that nucleated cell counts were estimated. TCRdb's table, derived via immunoSEQ multiplex PCR, lists solely in-frame clones and lacks some. The V and J calls and clone size were taken over from that table, and D and trimming were inferred from the DNA. The sample lists 150,000 to 200,000 clones; roughly nine tenths were seen once. CDR3 length: 16 residues. J was trimmed by 7 bases and V by 3 bases; bases with no gene match: 7. The germline gives CDR1 SGHRS, CDR2 YFSETQ. This chain links TRBV5-1 with TRBJ2-1; 13 nucleotides agree with TRBD2. The clonotype comes from a man in his 70s with acute or convalescent COVID-19. Material for sequencing was peripheral blood. DNA for the CDR3: TGCGCCAGCAGCTATGGACTAGCGGGAGCTGTGAATGAGCAGTTCTTC. Translated: CASSYGLAGAVNEQFF.